This entry concerns a single TCR beta chain. What it recognizes is unknown. Assay: immunoSEQ multiplex PCR; the TCRdb copy retains only in-frame clones and omits some. In the table there are millions of clones, approximately 94% of which are singletons. CD45RO-negative, CCR7-positively selected cells formed the naive CD8 fraction, excluding terminally differentiated effector memory CD45RA+ cells. This specimen belongs to a study of shared clonotypes between healthy human individuals. Study-level background: Donors had three CD4 naive, three CD4 memory, two CD8 naive and one CD8 memory plate apiece.

Whole-study findings and limits: Shared across a few donors were about 4.8% of the naive CD4 clonotypes. Rarefaction showed that sequencing of sorted subsets was incomplete (despite large depth). Naive subsets usually exceeded memory subsets in estimated richness.

The V end was cut by 1 base, the J end by 4 bases, with 17 bases between. The CDR3 loop spans 17 amino acids. Germline V gene data show CDR1 as SEHNR and CDR2 as FQNEAQ (reference sequence). The origin of this receptor is a man in his late teens or twenties in good health. The chain is built from TRBV7-9 and TRBJ2-1; D is possibly TRBD2 (5 bases). The sample consisted of naive CD8+ T cells sorted from blood. The CDR3 protein is CASSLGMLGAAYNEQFF. In DNA form, the CDR3 reads TGTGCCAGCAGCTTAGGTATGTTAGGAGCGGCGTACAATGAGCAGTTCTTC. The full variable domain, its missing parts supplied by reference TRBV7-9 and TRBJ2-1, is DTGVSQNPRHKITKRGQNVTFRCDPISEHNRLYWYRQTLGQGPEFLTYFQNEAQLEKSRLLSDRFSAERPKGSFSTLEIQRTEQGDSAMYLCASSLGMLGAAYNEQFFGPGTRLTVL.